The clone carrying this TCR beta chain came up a few times. TCRdb re-called the RT-PCR reads with MiXCR, one entry per CDR3 protein. The sample consists of some 200,000 distinct CDR3 sequences, 41% of them appearing once. Germline lookup yields CDR1 SQVTM and CDR2 ANQGSEA. The V and J ends lost 0 bases and 4 bases respectively, with 15 bases between them. The CDR3 has 16 residues. The sample is drawn from a study of patients and donors after allogeneic stem cell transplantation. This chain joins TRBV29-1 and TRBJ2-2; D may match TRBD1 or TRBD2 (5 bases each). Sequencing used blood, either unsorted or a sorted T cell fraction (not recorded which). The clonotype comes from a human donor who was either an allogeneic HSCT recipient or a stem cell or donor lymphocyte infusion donor (not recorded which). It is not recorded whose cells these are; they may come from a transplant donor. The CDR3 region has the DNA TGCAGCGTTGAAGATGGAAGGGACCCAGGCACCGGGGAGCTGTTTTTT. The encoded protein is CSVEDGRDPGTGELFF.